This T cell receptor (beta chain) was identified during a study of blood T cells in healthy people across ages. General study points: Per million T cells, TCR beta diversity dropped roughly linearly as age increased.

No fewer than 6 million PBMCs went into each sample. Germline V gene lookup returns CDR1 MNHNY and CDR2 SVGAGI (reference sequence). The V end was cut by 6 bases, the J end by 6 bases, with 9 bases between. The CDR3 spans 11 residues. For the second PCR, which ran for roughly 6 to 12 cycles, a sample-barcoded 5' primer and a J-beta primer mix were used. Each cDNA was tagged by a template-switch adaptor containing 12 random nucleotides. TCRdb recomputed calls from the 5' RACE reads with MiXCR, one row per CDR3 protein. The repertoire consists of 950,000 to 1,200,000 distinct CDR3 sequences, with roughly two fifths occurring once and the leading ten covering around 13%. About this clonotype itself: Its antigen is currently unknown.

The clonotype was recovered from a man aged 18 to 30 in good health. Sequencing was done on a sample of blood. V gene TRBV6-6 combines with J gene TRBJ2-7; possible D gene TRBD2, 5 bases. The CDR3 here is CASSQEVEQYF. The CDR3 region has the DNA TGTGCCAGCAGCCAGGAGGTCGAGCAGTACTTC.